Below are 17 T cell receptor beta chains sequenced from a single sample in a study of tumor-infiltrating lymphocytes in primary liver carcinoma. Scientists recovered RNA and DNA together from around 18-30 mg of unsorted bulk tissue. Priming with a constant-region primer yielded TCR beta cDNA from around 540 ng total RNA. Libraries for TCR beta were built through three nested multiplex PCR rounds, which together made up a slightly modified ARM-PCR procedure. The study ran its first two PCR rounds for roughly 9 cycles each, using TRBV1-TRBV30 forward primers and a C-beta reverse primer. Via MiXCR, TCRdb re-called the multiplex PCR reads, giving one row per CDR3 protein. Of approximately 40,000 distinct CDR3 sequences listed, roughly 69% are singletons. Sequenced: liver tumor tissue from sampling region 4. Subset here: tumor region T4, right-lateral pole. Source of these receptors: a man aged 35 to 55 with primary liver carcinoma and hepatitis B virus infection.

In its sample, this clonotype was seen many times. A read error may explain this, as a much larger clone is one base away. The J gene is TRBJ2-1, the V gene TRBV19; D gene ambiguous. The V gene's germline CDR1 is LNHDA and CDR2 SQIVND (reference sequence). The CDR3 sequence is 12 residues long. In DNA form, the CDR3 reads TGTGCCAGCCGAAAACCTTACGGTGAGCAGTTATTC. Residues: CASRKPYGEQLF. The full variable domain, rest sourced from reference TRBV19 and TRBJ2-1, is DGGITQSPKYLFRKEGQNVTLSCEQNLNHDAMYWYRQDPGQGLRLIYYSQIVNDFQKGDIAEGYSVSREKKESFPLTVTSAQKNPTAFYLCASRKPYGEQLFGPGTRLTVL.

This clonotype is labeled as medium-sized. The V gene is TRBV6-6, the J gene TRBJ1-6, with 9 bases fitting TRBD1. Germline CDR1 and CDR2: MNHNY and SVGAGI (reference sequence). V lost 5 bases to trimming and J lost 7 bases; unmatched junction nucleotides: 6. This CDR3 contains 15 residues. The chain's CDR3 is CASSLGTGRNSPLHF. CDR3 DNA: TGTGCCAGCAGTCTCGGGACAGGGCGCAATTCACCCCTCCACTTT.

This clonotype is medium-sized within its sample. The gene calls are TRBV30 and TRBJ2-2; 11 bases match TRBD1. V shed 1 base and J 4 bases; nucleotides not matched to a gene: 2. Germline CDR1 and CDR2: GTSNPN and SVGIG (reference sequence). The CDR3 extends over 15 amino acids. This CDR3 reads CAWSGGQGGTGELFF. The CDR3 DNA is TGTGCCTGGAGTGGGGGACAGGGGGGCACCGGGGAGCTGTTTTTT.

This clonotype was observed a handful of times. Mismatch with germline at one junction end may stem from a read error. The rearrangement joins TRBV29-1 to TRBJ1-4; D may be TRBD1 (5 bases). Germline V gene lookup returns CDR1 SQVTM and CDR2 ANQGSEA. The CDR3 runs to 14 residues. CDR3 nucleotide sequence: TGCAGCGTTGAAGTGAGGGGCGGTAATGAAAAACTGTTCTTT. Protein: CSVEVRGGNEKLFF.

Regarding this clonotype: Without the conserved terminal phenylalanine or tryptophan, this CDR3 likely stems from a read error. Because the CDR3's place on the DNA is in doubt, the DNA is left out and the CDR3 is given as listed by TCRdb. The CDR3 loop reads CASRFTGGTQPRHI. This rearrangement joins TRBV28 to TRBJ1-5; TRBD1 is taken as the D call from the table, unchecked against the DNA. CDR1 is MDHEN, CDR2 SYDVKM, per germline. The CDR3 is 14 residues long, ends included.

This rearrangement joins TRBV7-9 to TRBJ2-5; unclear D gene. The CDR3 length is 14 residues. Between the trimmed V and J ends, which lost 6 bases and 9 bases, there was a span of 20 bases. CDR1 is SEHNR and CDR2 is FQNEAQ in the germline V gene (reference sequence). The DNA of the CDR3 is TGTGCCAGCAGTTTAATAGAGACTTCCGAGGCCCAGTACTTC. Its translation is CASSLIETSEAQYF.

In regard to this clonotype: One junction end disagrees with the germline gene, perhaps due to a read error. The chain joins TRBV4-1 to TRBJ2-6, with a possible D match to TRBD1 (5 bases). Germline CDR1 and CDR2: MGHRA and YSYEKL. There are 16 residues in the CDR3. This CDR3 is CVSSQDQGSGANVLTF. The CDR3 DNA sequence: TGCGTCAGCAGCCAAGATCAGGGCTCCGGGGCCAACGTCCTGACTTTC.

This clonotype was counted ten times or more. This is likely a read error, given that the CDR3 carries no conserved phenylalanine or tryptophan at its end. The limits of the CDR3 on the DNA are not certain, so only TCRdb's listed CDR3 is given. The gene calls are TRBV6-5 and TRBJ2-7; no check of the table's D call, TRBD2, against the DNA was made. The germline V gene encodes CDR1 MNHEY and CDR2 SVGAGI. The CDR3 is 16 residues long, counting both termini. The CDR3 sequence: CASSYSASGVSYEQYY.

As to this clonotype: At one end the junction does not follow the germline gene, possibly because of a read error. The CDR3 nucleotides read TGTGCCAGCAGCCCCCGGGGGACAGGGGAAATCACTGAAGCTTTCTTC. It encodes CASSPRGTGEITEAFF. This sequence joins TRBV7-9 and TRBJ1-1, with 10 bases aligning to TRBD1. CDR3 length: 16 residues. The V gene's germline CDR1 is SEHNR and CDR2 FQNEAQ (reference sequence).

This rearrangement joins TRBV5-1 to TRBJ2-7; D tentatively fits TRBD1 or TRBD2 (5 bases each). With 2 bases removed from V and 6 bases from J, the gap between germline ends came to 21 bases. CDR3 length: 16 residues. Germline CDR1 and CDR2: SGHRS and YFSETQ. CDR3 nucleotides: TGCGCCAGCAGCTTCCCCAGGGACCGTAGGGGCGGCGAGCAGTACTTC. Its protein is CASSFPRDRRGGEQYF.

As regards this clonotype: At one boundary the junction diverges from the germline segment, which might be a read error. The V and J genes are TRBV13 and TRBJ2-7; D is uncertain. The CDR3 has 11 residues. Germline loops: CDR1 PRHDT, CDR2 FYEKMQ (reference sequence). In nucleotides, the CDR3 is TGTGCCAGCAGCCGCTCCTACCAGCAGTATTTC. Amino acids: CASSRSYQQYF.

By share of the sample, this clonotype is medium-sized (0.01 to 0.1%). The chain couples TRBV5-4 to TRBJ2-5; 8 nucleotides agree with TRBD1. V gave up 4 bases and J gave up 5 bases; unmatched junction bases: 13. The CDR3 covers 16 residues. Germline assignment: CDR1 SGHNT and CDR2 YYREEE (reference sequence). The CDR3 is CASSGTTGGRMETQYF. In nucleotides, the CDR3 is TGTGCCAGCAGCGGAACCACAGGGGGGAGGATGGAGACCCAGTACTTC.

This clonotype was counted many times. Compared with germline, one end of the junction differs, possibly owing to a read error. The chain uses TRBV4-3 and TRBJ2-1; D perhaps matches TRBD1 (5 bases). This CDR3 region has 16 residues. Per germline, CDR1 LGHNA and CDR2 YSLEER. The DNA for the CDR3 is TGCGCCAGCAGCCAATCCCCCCCCCCGGCGGACAATGAGCAGTCCTTC. It specifies CASSQSPPPADNEQSF.

As concerns this clonotype: No conserved phenylalanine or tryptophan ends this CDR3, so it is likely a read error. This chain links TRBV29-1 with TRBJ2-2; TRBD2 agrees at 9 bases. The germline V gene encodes CDR1 SQVTM and CDR2 ANQGSEA. The CDR3 is 15 amino acids. The CDR3 sequence is CSVGTSAVNTGELFY. As DNA, the CDR3 is TGCAGCGTTGGGACTAGCGCGGTGAACACCGGGGAACTGTTTTAT.

The rearrangement links TRBV11-2 to TRBJ1-1; D ambiguous. The CDR3 is 17 amino acids. CDR1 is SGHAT, CDR2 FQNNGV, per germline. For the CDR3, the DNA is TGTGTCTGCAGCCCAAGGTTGGGCCGACGGAGGCACACTGAAGCTTTCTTT. Encoded protein: CVCSPRLGRRRHTEAFF.

As to this clonotype: This CDR3 is missing its conserved last phenylalanine or tryptophan, likely due to a read error. The chain joins TRBV6-2 or TRBV6-3 to TRBJ2-1, with 13 positions matching TRBD2. CDR1 and CDR2 (germline): MNHEY, SVGEGT. CDR3 length: 13 residues. Losses at the gene ends were 6 bases for V and 9 bases for J; bases not matched to a gene: 2. CDR3 in amino acids: CASRTSGRIEQFS. The CDR3 bases are TGTGCCAGCAGGACTAGCGGGAGGATTGAGCAGTTCTCC.

A note on this clonotype: The junction differs from germline at one of its ends, possibly a read error. The genes are TRBV30 and TRBJ2-3; D is uncertain. The CDR3 length is 11 residues. The V gene's germline CDR1 is GTSNPN and CDR2 SVGIG (reference sequence). The CDR3 here is CPWSRSDTQYF. The CDR3 bases are TGTCCCTGGAGCCGGTCAGATACGCAATATTTT.